This T cell receptor (beta chain) derives from a study of glioma-infiltrating T cells. Amplification of TCR alpha and beta CDR3 regions from RNA used iRepertoire nested multiplex PCR. Tissue mRNA or PBMC total RNA, roughly 90-400 ng, went into one-step reverse transcription and amplification. TCRdb called the multiplex PCR reads again in MiXCR, with one record for every CDR3 protein. This sample has about 110,000 distinct CDR3 sequences; 20% to 30% occur once, and the top ten carry about a third. This clonotype was seen many times. Antigen unknown. Germline V lookup: CDR1 LGHNA, CDR2 YNFKEQ. Between the trimmed V and J ends, which lost 1 base and 8 bases, there was a span of 17 bases. The CDR3 runs to 15 residues. The study's findings and limits: Tissue-blood divergence was below expectation in non-neoplastic patients, above in gliomas.

The sequencing input was glioma tissue, nonneoplastic brain tissue, or PBMCs (not recorded which). V is TRBV4-2 and J is TRBJ1-2; possibly TRBD1 for D (6 bases). This clonotype was obtained from a human donor with low-grade glioma or glioblastoma, undergoing nonglioma brain surgery, or in good health (not recorded which). As DNA, the CDR3 is TGTGCCAGCAGCCAAGTCCCGACAGGTGTAGGGGGCTACACCTTC. Translated: CASSQVPTGVGGYTF.